These T cell receptor beta chains were read from a single sample in a study of shared clonotypes between healthy human individuals. Using immunoSEQ multiplex PCR, the repertoire was profiled, and TCRdb retains in-frame clones only, with some absent. The repertoire holds about 1.9 million clones, with 85% to 95% as singletons. Material: naive CD8+ T cells from PBMCs. These receptors all stem from a man aged 18 to 30 in good health. Some clones in this sample may be carry-over from other donors' samples. CDR3s include the opening cysteine and the closing phenylalanine or tryptophan. The D gene is left open where the match is weak. Some rows mark clone size as missing; the rest say once, few, many or name a class of expanded clone.

TRBV6-5	TRBD2	.	TRBJ2-3	TGTGCCAGCAGGAGAGCGGGAGGGGGCACAGATACGCAGTATTTT	CASRRAGGGTDTQYF
TRBV6-5	.	few	TRBJ1-1	TGTGCCAGCAGTTACTCAGTTCCAGGGTACACTGAAGCTTTCTTT	CASSYSVPGYTEAFF
TRBV7-9	TRBD1	.	TRBJ1-1	TGTGCCAGCAGCGACAGGGTTTCCACTGAAGCTTTCTTT	CASSDRVSTEAFF
TRBV25-1	TRBD1	.	TRBJ1-2	TGTGCCAGCAGGACAGGGTTCAACTATGGCTACACCTTC	CASRTGFNYGYTF
TRBV15	.	.	TRBJ2-5	TGTGCCACCAGCAGAGATAGAGGGGATGAGTGGGAGACCCAGTACTTC	CATSRDRGDEWETQYF
TRBV11-3	.	.	TRBJ1-5	TGTGCCAGCAGGATAAACAGGGAGGCGAATCAGCCCCAGCATTTT	CASRINREANQPQHF
TRBV27	.	.	TRBJ1-1	TGTGCCAGCAGTTTATTGGGACCGAACACTGAAGCTTTCTTT	CASSLLGPNTEAFF
TRBV6-1	.	.	TRBJ2-2	TGTGCCAGCAGGTGGGCGGGGGAGCTGTTTTTT	CASRWAGELFF
TRBV13	TRBD2	.	TRBJ2-2	TGTGCCAGCAGCCCCCATGGCGGGAGAAGGGTGAACACCGGGGAGCTGTTTTTT	CASSPHGGRRVNTGELFF
TRBV9	.	.	TRBJ2-3	TGTGCCAGCAGCGTGAATTCTCCAGATACGCAGTATTTT	CASSVNSPDTQYF
TRBV6-1	.	.	TRBJ2-2	TGTGCCAGCAGTGCTCCTCCGTGGGAGAGGGACGAGACCGGGGAGCTGTTTTTT	CASSAPPWERDETGELFF
TRBV19	.	.	TRBJ2-7	TGTGCCAGTAACAATGGGCACAAGGGGCTGGACGAGCAGTACTTC	CASNNGHKGLDEQYF
TRBV27	TRBD2	.	TRBJ2-1	TGTGCCAGCAGTTACGCTAGCGGGTTCTCCTACAATGAGCAGTTCTTC	CASSYASGFSYNEQFF
TRBV11-3	.	.	TRBJ2-2	TGTGCCAGCAGCCCCGCTCCCCAGGACCTACCACCCGGGGAGCTGTTTTTT	CASSPAPQDLPPGELFF
TRBV5-5	.	.	TRBJ2-1	TGTGCCAGCAGCTTGGCGGGCTCCAATGAGCAGTTCTTC	CASSLAGSNEQFF
TRBV5-8	.	.	TRBJ1-5	TGTGCCAGCAGCTTGGGTTCGGGGGCTGGCGATCAGCCCCAGCATTTT	CASSLGSGAGDQPQHF
TRBV5-6	TRBD2	.	TRBJ2-1	TGTGCCAGCAGGCGCGGGACTAGCGGGTTCACCCCTTACAATGAGCAGTTCTTC	CASRRGTSGFTPYNEQFF